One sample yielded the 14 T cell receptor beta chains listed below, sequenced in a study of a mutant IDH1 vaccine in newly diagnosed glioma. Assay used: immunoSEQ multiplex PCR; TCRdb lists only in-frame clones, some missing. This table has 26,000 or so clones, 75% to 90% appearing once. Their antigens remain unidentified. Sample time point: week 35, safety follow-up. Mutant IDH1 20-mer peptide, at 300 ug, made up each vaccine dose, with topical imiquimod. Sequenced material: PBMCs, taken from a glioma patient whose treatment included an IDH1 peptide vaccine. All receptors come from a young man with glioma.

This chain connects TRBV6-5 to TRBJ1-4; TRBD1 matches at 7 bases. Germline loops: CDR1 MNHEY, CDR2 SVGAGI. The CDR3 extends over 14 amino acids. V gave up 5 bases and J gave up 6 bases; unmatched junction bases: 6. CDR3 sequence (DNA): TGTGCCAGCAGTGCAGGGGGAGGCTATGAAAAACTGTTTTTT. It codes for CASSAGGGYEKLFF.

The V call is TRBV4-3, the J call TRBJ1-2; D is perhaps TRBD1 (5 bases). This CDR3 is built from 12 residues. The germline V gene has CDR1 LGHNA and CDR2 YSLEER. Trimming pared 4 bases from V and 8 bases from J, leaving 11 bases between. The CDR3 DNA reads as TGCGCCAGCAGCCTTACAGGCTTGGGCTACACCTTC. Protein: CASSLTGLGYTF.

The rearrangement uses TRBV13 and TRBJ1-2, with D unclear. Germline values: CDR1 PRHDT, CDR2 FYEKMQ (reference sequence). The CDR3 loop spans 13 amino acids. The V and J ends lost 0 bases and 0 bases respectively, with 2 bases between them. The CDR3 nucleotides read TGTGCCAGCAGCTTAGGAGCTAACTATGGCTACACCTTC. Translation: CASSLGANYGYTF. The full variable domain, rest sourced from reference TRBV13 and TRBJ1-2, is AAGVIQSPRHLIKEKRETATLKCYPIPRHDTVYWYQQGPGQDPQFLISFYEKMQSDKGSIPDRFSAQQFSDYHSELNMSSLELGDSALYFCASSLGANYGYTFGSGTRLTVV.

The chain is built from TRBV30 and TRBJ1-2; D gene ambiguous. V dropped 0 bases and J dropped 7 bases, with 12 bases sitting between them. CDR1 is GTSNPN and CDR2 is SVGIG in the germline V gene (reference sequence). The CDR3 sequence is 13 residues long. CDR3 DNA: TGTGCCTGGAGTGTAGAAGGAGGCGGTGGCTACACCTTC. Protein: CAWSVEGGGGYTF. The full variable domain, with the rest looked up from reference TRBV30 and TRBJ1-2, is SQTIHQWPATLVQPVGSPLSLECTVEGTSNPNLYWYRQAAGRGLQLLFYSVGIGQISSEVPQNLSASRPQDRQFILSSKKLLLSDSGFYLCAWSVEGGGGYTFGSGTRLTVV.

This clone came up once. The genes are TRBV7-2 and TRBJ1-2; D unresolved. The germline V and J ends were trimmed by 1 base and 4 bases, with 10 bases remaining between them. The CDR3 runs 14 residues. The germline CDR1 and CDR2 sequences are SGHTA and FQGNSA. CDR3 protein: CASSLDFGPYGYTF. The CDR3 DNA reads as TGTGCCAGCAGCTTAGATTTTGGGCCCTATGGCTACACCTTC.

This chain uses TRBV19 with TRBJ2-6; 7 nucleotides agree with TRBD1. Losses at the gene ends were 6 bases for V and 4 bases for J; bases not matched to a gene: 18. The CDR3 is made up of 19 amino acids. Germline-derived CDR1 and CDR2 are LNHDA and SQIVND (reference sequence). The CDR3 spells CASRPRQGRLVSGANVLTF. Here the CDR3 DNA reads TGTGCCAGTAGGCCCCGACAGGGAAGATTAGTTTCCGGGGCCAACGTCCTGACTTTC. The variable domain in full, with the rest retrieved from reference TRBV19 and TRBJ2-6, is DGGITQSPKYLFRKEGQNVTLSCEQNLNHDAMYWYRQDPGQGLRLIYYSQIVNDFQKGDIAEGYSVSREKKESFPLTVTSAQKNPTAFYLCASRPRQGRLVSGANVLTFGAGSRLTVL.

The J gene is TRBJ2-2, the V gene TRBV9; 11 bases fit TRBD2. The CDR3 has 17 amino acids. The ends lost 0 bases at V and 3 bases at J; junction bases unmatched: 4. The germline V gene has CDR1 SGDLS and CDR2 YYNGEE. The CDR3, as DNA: TGTGCCAGCAGCGTAGCTGCACTAGCGGGGGACACCGGGGAGCTGTTTTTT. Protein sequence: CASSVAALAGDTGELFF.

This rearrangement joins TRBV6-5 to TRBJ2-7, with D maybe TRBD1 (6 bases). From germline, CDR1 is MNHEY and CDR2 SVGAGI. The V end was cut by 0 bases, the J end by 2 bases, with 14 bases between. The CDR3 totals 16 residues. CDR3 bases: TGTGCCAGCAGTTACTCACCCGGGACAACGCCCTACGAGCAGTACTTC. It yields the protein CASSYSPGTTPYEQYF.

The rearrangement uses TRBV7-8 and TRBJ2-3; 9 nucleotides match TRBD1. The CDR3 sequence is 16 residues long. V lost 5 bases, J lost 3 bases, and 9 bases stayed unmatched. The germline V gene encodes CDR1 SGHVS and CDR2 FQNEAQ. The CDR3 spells CASSRGQGGATDTQYF. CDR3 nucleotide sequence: TGTGCCAGCAGCCGGGGACAGGGCGGGGCGACAGATACGCAGTATTTT.

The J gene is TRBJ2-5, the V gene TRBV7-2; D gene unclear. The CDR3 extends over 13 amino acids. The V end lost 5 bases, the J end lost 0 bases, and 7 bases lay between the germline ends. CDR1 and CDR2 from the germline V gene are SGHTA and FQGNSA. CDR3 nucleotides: TGTGCCAGCAGCGATAGAAACCAAGAGACCCAGTACTTC. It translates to CASSDRNQETQYF.

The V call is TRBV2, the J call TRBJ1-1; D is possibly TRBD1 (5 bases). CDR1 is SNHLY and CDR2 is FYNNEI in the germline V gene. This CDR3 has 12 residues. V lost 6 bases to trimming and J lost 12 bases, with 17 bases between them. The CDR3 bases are TGTGCCAGCAGAGCCATCAGGGTGTTGACTTTCTTT. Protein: CASRAIRVLTFF.

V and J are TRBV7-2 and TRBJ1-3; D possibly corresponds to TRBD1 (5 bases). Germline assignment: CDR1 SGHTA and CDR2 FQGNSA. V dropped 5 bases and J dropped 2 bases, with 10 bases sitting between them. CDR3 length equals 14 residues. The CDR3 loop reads CASSPEGTGNTIYF. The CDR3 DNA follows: TGTGCCAGCAGCCCAGAGGGGACTGGAAACACCATATATTTT. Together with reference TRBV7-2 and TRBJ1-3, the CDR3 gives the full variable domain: GAGVSQSPSNKVTEKGKDVELRCDPISGHTALYWYRQSLGQGLEFLIYFQGNSAPDKSGLPSDRFSAERTGGSVSTLTIQRTQQEDSAVYLCASSPEGTGNTIYFGEGSWLTVV.

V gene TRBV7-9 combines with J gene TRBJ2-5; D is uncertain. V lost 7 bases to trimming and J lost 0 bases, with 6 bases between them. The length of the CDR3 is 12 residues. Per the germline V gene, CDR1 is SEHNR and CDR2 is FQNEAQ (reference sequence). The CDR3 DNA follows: TGTGCCAGCACCAGGTACCAAGAGACCCAGTACTTC. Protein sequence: CASTRYQETQYF. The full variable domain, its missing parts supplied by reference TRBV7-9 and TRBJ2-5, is DTGVSQNPRHKITKRGQNVTFRCDPISEHNRLYWYRQTLGQGPEFLTYFQNEAQLEKSRLLSDRFSAERPKGSFSTLEIQRTEQGDSAMYLCASTRYQETQYFGPGTRLLVL.

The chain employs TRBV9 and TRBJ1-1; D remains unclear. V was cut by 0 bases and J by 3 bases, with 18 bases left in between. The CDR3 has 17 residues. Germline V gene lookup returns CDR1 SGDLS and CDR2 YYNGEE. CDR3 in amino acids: CASSVATQAIGDTEAFF. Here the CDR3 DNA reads TGTGCCAGCAGCGTAGCTACTCAGGCCATAGGAGACACTGAAGCTTTCTTT. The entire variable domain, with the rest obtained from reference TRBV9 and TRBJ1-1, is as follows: DSGVTQTPKHLITATGQRVTLRCSPRSGDLSVYWYQQSLDQGLQFLIQYYNGEERAKGNILERFSAQQFPDLHSELNLSSLELGDSALYFCASSVATQAIGDTEAFFGQGTRLTVV.